This is a list of T cell receptor beta chains from one sample in a study of blood T cell repertoires in COVID-19. TCRdb keeps only in-frame clones here, not all; method: immunoSEQ multiplex PCR. The profile covers 140,000 to 150,000 clones, with 88% appearing a single time and 8% to 11% taken by the ten largest. Sequences were obtained from peripheral blood. The receptors originated from a man in his fifties or sixties with active or convalescent COVID-19. The conserved cysteine and the conserved F or W are not part of the CDR3 here. The order of the fields is J gene, V gene, clone size, CDR3 protein. Clone sizes are given selectively: once, few, many, or a class where the clone is expanded.

>TRBJ2-7|TRBV28|NA
ASSLFNEQY
>TRBJ2-1|TRBV12-5|NA
ASGLGRNNEQF
>TRBJ2-1|TRBV30|NA
AWSNGNYNEQF
>TRBJ2-7|TRBV15|NA
ATSRGLAGTYEQY
>TRBJ2-7|TRBV29-1|NA
SAGADSSYEQY
>TRBJ2-5|TRBV6-6|few
ASSSQETQY
>TRBJ2-7|TRBV27|NA
ASSLRGALSYEQY
>TRBJ2-7|TRBV20-1|once
SVGEPYEQY
>TRBJ1-5|TRBV7-2|once
ASSLGSSRGNQPQH
>TRBJ2-7|TRBV5-5|NA
ASSRQDRAFEQY
>TRBJ2-7|TRBV11-1|NA
ASSLEAGGHEQY
>TRBJ2-3|TRBV7-2|NA
ASSPRGLSDTQY
>TRBJ2-1|TRBV28|NA
ASSFGTINEQF
>TRBJ2-1|TRBV19|few
ASSRGDRLAGNEQF
>TRBJ1-2|TRBV19|NA
ASSPDSNYGYT
>TRBJ1-1|TRBV7-9|few
ASSFQGGAPGAF